This TCR beta chain was sequenced during a study of graft-versus-host responses after intestinal transplantation. Across the study: Every recipient had anti-thymocyte globulin induction and 2 to 4 years of tacrolimus plus steroids.

Sequencing was performed with immunoSEQ multiplex PCR; in TCRdb, only in-frame clones are kept and a portion is missing. This sample yields some 77,000 clones, of which 92% are seen a single time; over 0.55% belongs to the top ten. Germline CDR1 and CDR2: MNHEY and SVGAGI. V lost 6 bases, J lost 1 base, and 8 bases stayed unmatched. This CDR3 spans 15 amino acids. Study-wide results and caveats: Early after transplant, HvG declines were associated with peak levels of circulating GvH clones. GvH clones were identified in recipient marrow, with some first appearing in ileum or blood. Where graft-donor T cell macrochimerism was present, patients had high graft-versus-host to host-versus-graft clonal ratios in allografts.

This clone was found once. Its antigen remains unidentified. The receptor was isolated from a human patient who received an intestinal transplant, so some T cells may come from the graft donor. The genes are TRBV6-5 and TRBJ1-1; TRBD1 aligns across 7 bases. This specimen consisted of PBMCs, obtained 98 days after intestinal transplantation. CDR3 nucleotide sequence: TGTGCCAGCAGGGTACCTGGACAGGAGAACACTGAAGCTTTCTTT. Its protein product is CASRVPGQENTEAFF.